This passage covers 5 T cell receptor beta chains from one sample sequenced in a study of somatic mutations in cytotoxic T cells in rheumatoid arthritis. Assay: immunoSEQ multiplex PCR; the TCRdb copy retains only in-frame clones and omits some. This sample carries about 16,000 clones, about 72% of them seen once, and the ten largest clones take 12%. Sequenced material: CD8+ T cells sorted from blood. The receptors come from an adult with rheumatoid arthritis.

This clone was counted a single time. The chain employs TRBV7-8 and TRBJ2-7; TRBD1 might be the D (6 bases). The CDR3 has 13 residues. V gave up 4 bases and J gave up 3 bases, with 10 bases separating them. Germline V gives CDR1 SGHVS, CDR2 FQNEAQ. This chain's CDR3 is CASSSRTDYEQYV. CDR3 sequence (DNA): TGTGCCAGCAGCTCCCGGACAGACTACGAGCAGTACGTC.

The chain recombines TRBV15 with TRBJ2-7; 7 bases are shared with TRBD1. The germline CDR1 and CDR2 sequences are LNHNV and YYDKDF (reference sequence). The CDR3 totals 16 residues. V was clipped by 0 bases and J by 0 bases; unmatched bases: 5. The CDR3 protein is CATSRDRWDSSYEQYF. For the CDR3, the DNA is TGTGCCACCAGCAGAGATCGGTGGGACAGCTCCTACGAGCAGTACTTC.

By share of the sample, this clone is medium-sized. The chain recombines TRBV4-2 with TRBJ2-3; perhaps D is TRBD1 or TRBD2 (5 bases each). The V and J ends lost 3 bases and 4 bases respectively, with 14 bases between them. CDR3 length: 15 amino acids. Germline-derived CDR1 and CDR2 are LGHNA and YNFKEQ. The CDR3 protein is CASSQGPRESDTQYF. CDR3 nucleotides: TGTGCCAGCAGCCAGGGACCAAGAGAATCAGATACGCAGTATTTT.

V gene TRBV10-3 combines with J gene TRBJ1-1; possible D gene TRBD1, 5 bases. Germline V CDR1 and CDR2: ENHRY, SYGVKD. CDR3 length: 16 amino acids. Between the trimmed V and J ends, which lost 6 bases and 1 base, there was a span of 18 bases. DNA for the CDR3: TGTGCCATCAGGGGGGACGCAGCCCATGGGAACACTGAAGCTTTCTTT. This encodes CAIRGDAAHGNTEAFF.

The V gene is TRBV5-1, the J gene TRBJ2-1; either TRBD1 or TRBD2 may supply D (5 bases each). The CDR3 is 12 residues long. Trimming took 0 bases from V and 10 from J, leaving 8 bases between them. Per germline, CDR1 SGHRS and CDR2 YFSETQ. This CDR3 reads CASSLAGAEQFF. The CDR3, as DNA: TGCGCCAGCAGCTTGGCCGGGGCCGAGCAGTTCTTC.